One and the same sample provided the 32 T cell receptor beta chains below, sequenced in a study of Ad26.COV2.S vaccination and SARS-CoV-2 variants. TCRdb's copy holds only in-frame clones and misses some; the assay was immunoSEQ multiplex PCR. Among hundreds of thousands of clones listed, roughly 90% were seen once. Treatment denoted: some 20 received Ad26.COV2.S at low or high dose, single or two shots; five or six received placebo; per-sample allocation not given. Specimens were obtained on day 63 following the first vaccine or placebo injection. The specimen was peripheral blood, collected in a trial of Ad26.COV2.S vaccine versus placebo. Receptors were obtained from a person aged 18 to 59 who received the Ad26.COV2.S COVID-19 vaccine or a placebo.

The chain couples TRBV10-3 to TRBJ1-2, with TRBD1 matching 9 bases. The germline V gene encodes CDR1 ENHRY and CDR2 SYGVKD. J gave up 2 bases and V 7 bases, and 8 bases lay outside the gene matches. The length of the CDR3 is 15 residues. CDR3 coding DNA: TGTGCCATCAAGTCCGGGACAGGGAAAAACTATGGCTACACCTTC. Translated: CAIKSGTGKNYGYTF.

This chain joins TRBV3-1 (or the pseudogene TRBV3-2) and TRBJ1-5, with D tentatively TRBD1 (5 bases). Trimming removed 6 bases from V and 15 bases from J, with 18 bases in between. CDR3 length equals 12 residues. Germline CDR1 LGHDT, CDR2 YNNKEL (reference sequence). The CDR3 bases are TGTGCCAGCAGTCAGATTCCCGGGACTCTGCATTTT. The encoded protein is CASSQIPGTLHF.

The genes are TRBV20-1 and TRBJ2-1; D gene ambiguous. V lost 6 bases to trimming and J lost 8 bases, with 8 bases between them. The CDR3 covers 10 residues. Germline CDR1 DFQATT, CDR2 SNEGSKA (reference sequence). The CDR3 sequence is CSARGDEQFF. The CDR3 nucleotides are TGCAGTGCCCGTGGGGATGAGCAGTTCTTC.

The V and J genes are TRBV13 and TRBJ2-7, with 8 bases that match TRBD2. Germline V gene lookup returns CDR1 PRHDT and CDR2 FYEKMQ (reference sequence). J gave up 6 bases and V 8 bases, and 18 bases lay outside the gene matches. This CDR3 region has 16 residues. The CDR3 sequence is CASLYSGAGAPSEQYF. CDR3 in DNA: TGTGCCAGCCTATATTCGGGAGCGGGGGCCCCTAGCGAGCAGTACTTC.

This rearrangement joins TRBV27 to TRBJ1-3; perhaps TRBD1 as D (6 bases). Between the trimmed V and J ends, which lost 6 bases and 1 base, there was a span of 16 bases. CDR1 and CDR2 (germline): MNHEY, SMNVEV (reference sequence). The CDR3 contains 16 residues. The CDR3 nucleotides read TGTGCCAGCAGCCCGGCGGGGGGCAGATCTGGAAACACCATATATTTT. Its translation: CASSPAGGRSGNTIYF.

The chain is built from TRBV6-5 and TRBJ2-3; 8 bases align to TRBD2. Losses at the gene ends were 8 bases for V and 4 bases for J; bases not matched to a gene: 11. CDR1 and CDR2 (germline): MNHEY, SVGAGI. This CDR3 comprises 15 residues. CDR3 bases: TGTGCCAGCGCCCCCGGGACTAGTTTCGCAGATACGCAGTATTTT. It encodes CASAPGTSFADTQYF.

The chain employs TRBV29-1 and TRBJ2-5; TRBD2 might be the D (6 bases). CDR1 is SQVTM, CDR2 ANQGSEA, per germline. Trimming left V 1 base short and J 4 bases short, with 10 bases between. This CDR3 has 13 residues. CDR3 nucleotide sequence: TGCAGCGTTGAAGGCCTAGCGAGAGAGACCCAGTACTTC. This sequence encodes CSVEGLARETQYF.

CDR3 nucleotides: TGTGCCTGGAGTGTACAGGGCGGAACTTTCTTT. It specifies CAWSVQGGTFF. The chain recombines TRBV30 with TRBJ1-1; tentatively, D is TRBD1 (6 bases). The CDR3 length is 11 residues. Trimming took 0 bases from V and 12 from J, leaving 11 bases between them. Germline V CDR1 and CDR2: GTSNPN, SVGIG (reference sequence). The full variable domain, with the rest looked up from reference TRBV30 and TRBJ1-1, is SQTIHQWPATLVQPVGSPLSLECTVEGTSNPNLYWYRQAAGRGLQLLFYSVGIGQISSEVPQNLSASRPQDRQFILSSKKLLLSDSGFYLCAWSVQGGTFFGQGTRLTVV.

The chain recombines TRBV6-5 with TRBJ1-6; D is uncertain. Between the trimmed V and J ends, which lost 0 bases and 8 bases, there was a span of 11 bases. Germline V lookup: CDR1 MNHEY, CDR2 SVGAGI. The CDR3 loop spans 15 amino acids. The CDR3 region is CASSYSIVPDSPLHF. CDR3 DNA sequence: TGTGCCAGCAGTTACTCGATTGTACCTGATTCACCCCTCCACTTT.

This chain uses TRBV5-1 with TRBJ2-3; 12 positions agree with TRBD2. The CDR3 sequence is 17 residues long. Germline CDR1 is SGHRS and CDR2 is YFSETQ. With V trimmed by 0 bases and J by 0 bases, 2 bases remained unmatched. CDR3 protein: CASSLGTSGKSTDTQYF. CDR3 nucleotide sequence: TGCGCCAGCAGCTTGGGGACTAGCGGGAAGAGCACAGATACGCAGTATTTT. The full variable domain, its missing parts supplied by reference TRBV5-1 and TRBJ2-3, is KAGVTQTPRYLIKTRGQQVTLSCSPISGHRSVSWYQQTPGQGLQFLFEYFSETQRNKGNFPGRFSGRQFSNSRSEMNVSTLELGDSALYLCASSLGTSGKSTDTQYFGPGTRLTVL.

This clone was recorded only once. The rearrangement uses TRBV30 and TRBJ2-2; D is perhaps TRBD1 or TRBD2 (5 bases each). Germline CDR1 GTSNPN, CDR2 SVGIG (reference sequence). This CDR3 comprises 12 residues. Trimming pared 3 bases from V and 6 bases from J, leaving 8 bases between. In DNA form, the CDR3 reads TGTGCCTGGAGGAGGGGCTCCGGGGAGCTGTTTTTT. Translated, it gives CAWRRGSGELFF.

The rearrangement links TRBV30 to TRBJ1-3; D is ambiguous. Trimming took 4 bases from V and 0 from J, leaving 10 bases between them. Germline CDR1 GTSNPN, CDR2 SVGIG (reference sequence). The CDR3 sequence is 14 residues long. The CDR3 region has the DNA TGTGCCTGGACGGGAGGGAGCTCTGGAAACACCATATATTTT. Protein product: CAWTGGSSGNTIYF.

This clone was observed a single time. V usage is TRBV6-5 and J usage is TRBJ1-1; 9 bases match TRBD1. The CDR3 extends over 12 amino acids. The V gene's germline CDR1 is MNHEY and CDR2 SVGAGI. J gave up 8 bases and V 7 bases, and 5 bases lay outside the gene matches. The CDR3 sequence: CASTTGGQEAFF. In DNA form, the CDR3 reads TGTGCCAGCACCACAGGGGGCCAAGAAGCTTTCTTT.

The chain is built from TRBV6-5 and TRBJ2-7; D unresolved. In germline, CDR1 is MNHEY, CDR2 SVGAGI. The V gene lost 0 bases and the J gene lost 6 bases, with 9 bases spanning the gap. The CDR3 consists of 13 residues. In nucleotides, the CDR3 is TGTGCCAGCAGTTACTCGATACCATCCGAGCAGTACTTC. This translates into CASSYSIPSEQYF.

This chain joins TRBV29-1 and TRBJ1-1; D is ambiguous. The length of the CDR3 is 16 residues. Trimming took off 3 bases at V and 0 bases at J, with 17 bases between the two ends. CDR1 and CDR2 from the germline V gene are SQVTM and ANQGSEA. CDR3 in DNA: TGCAGCGTTGAGGAAAGGTGGACCGCGATGAACACTGAAGCTTTCTTT. Amino acids: CSVEERWTAMNTEAFF.

The chain joins TRBV11-2 to TRBJ2-5, with TRBD2 matching 15 bases. Germline V lookup: CDR1 SGHAT, CDR2 FQNNGV. V lost 8 bases and J lost 2; bases outside the gene matches: 6. This CDR3 contains 16 residues. Here the CDR3 reads CASGPGLAGGQETQYF. DNA for the CDR3: TGTGCCAGCGGTCCGGGACTAGCGGGGGGACAAGAGACCCAGTACTTC.

CDR3 sequence reads: CASSSTRGVETQYF. The DNA for the CDR3 is TGTGCCAGCAGCTCGACCCGCGGGGTGGAGACCCAGTACTTC. The chain links TRBV7-2 to TRBJ2-5, with D perhaps TRBD2 (6 bases). The V end was cut by 4 bases, the J end by 5 bases, with 14 bases between. The CDR3 sequence is 14 residues long. CDR1 and CDR2 (germline): SGHTA, FQGNSA.

In the case of this clone: The sample has other DNA sequences that encode this CDR3 too. The V and J genes are TRBV7-2 and TRBJ2-5; D could derive from TRBD1 or TRBD2 (6 bases each). Per germline, CDR1 SGHTA and CDR2 FQGNSA. V shed 2 bases and J shed 4 bases, with 11 bases lying between them. CDR3 length: 14 residues. CDR3 in amino acids: CASSLSRGRETQYF. In DNA form, the CDR3 reads TGTGCCAGCAGCTTAAGTCGGGGGCGAGAGACCCAGTACTTC.

The rearrangement uses TRBV19 and TRBJ2-5; D might be TRBD2 (6 bases). The CDR3 has 14 residues. Trimming left V 11 bases short and J 3 bases short, with 19 bases between. Per the germline V gene, CDR1 is LNHDA and CDR2 is SQIVND (reference sequence). In DNA form, the CDR3 reads TGTGCCTCCAGCCCCGGGACGGGAGAAGAGACCCAGTACTTC. Translating gives CASSPGTGEETQYF.

The CDR3 protein is CASSPHGLAGGWEQFF. CDR3 in DNA: TGTGCCAGCAGCCCGCACGGCCTAGCGGGAGGATGGGAGCAGTTCTTC. The V and J genes are TRBV13 and TRBJ2-1; 11 bases line up with TRBD2. Trimming at V came to 5 bases and at J to 10 bases, leaving 13 bases not matched to a gene. The CDR3 is made up of 16 amino acids. Germline V lookup: CDR1 PRHDT, CDR2 FYEKMQ (reference sequence).

In its sample, this clone was seen once. The rearrangement links TRBV5-1 to TRBJ2-3; D call uncertain. CDR3 length equals 16 residues. CDR1 and CDR2 from the germline V gene are SGHRS and YFSETQ. V lost 0 bases and J 5 bases, leaving 16 bases between the germline ends. DNA of the CDR3: TGCGCCAGCAGCTTGGAGGTGGGAACGGTCGTAGATACGCAGTATTTT. Residues: CASSLEVGTVVDTQYF.

The CDR3 coding sequence is TGTGCCAGCAGTTTAGGGACAGGGTACAGTGAAGCTTTCTTT. Translation: CASSLGTGYSEAFF. The chain has TRBV6-5 and TRBJ1-1; 9 bases are a match to TRBD1. The junction had 7 bases not matched to a gene; V was cut back by 4 bases and J by 7 bases. This CDR3 region has 14 residues. Germline V gene lookup returns CDR1 MNHEY and CDR2 SVGAGI.

Concerning this clone itself: Other DNA sequences from this sample encode an identical CDR3 as well. The V call is TRBV12-3 or TRBV12-4, the J call TRBJ1-3; unclear D gene. Trimming stripped 3 bases from V and 7 bases from J, with 4 bases between. The CDR3 loop spans 11 amino acids. The CDR3 region is CASSFGNTIYF. CDR3 bases: TGTGCCAGCAGTTTTGGTAACACCATATATTTT.

The genes are TRBV7-2 and TRBJ1-2; D unresolved. Trimming removed 3 bases at V and 6 bases at J, with 11 bases between. Germline CDR1 reads SGHTA; CDR2 reads FQGNSA. This CDR3 comprises 13 residues. The CDR3 region has the DNA TGTGCCAGCAGCTTTGAACAGTTCCATGGCTACACCTTC. Translating gives CASSFEQFHGYTF.

CDR3 protein: CASSSTGGFQETQYF. The CDR3 DNA reads TGTGCCAGCAGTTCTACCGGGGGGTTCCAAGAGACCCAGTACTTC. V usage is TRBV7-9 and J usage is TRBJ2-5; 7 nucleotides line up with TRBD2. CDR1 is SEHNR, CDR2 FQNEAQ, per germline (reference sequence). Trimming took 6 bases from V and 1 from J; bases not matched to a gene: 8. The CDR3 extends over 15 amino acids.

The V gene is TRBV7-7, the J gene TRBJ2-5; 10 bases match TRBD2. V lost 5 bases, J lost 2 bases, and 5 bases stayed unmatched. The CDR3 has 15 residues. Looked up from germline, CDR1 is SSHAT and CDR2 is FNYEAQ (reference sequence). The CDR3: CASSQGLAVQETQYF. For the CDR3, the DNA is TGTGCCAGCAGCCAAGGACTAGCGGTTCAAGAGACCCAGTACTTC. The variable domain in full, completed from reference TRBV7-7 and TRBJ2-5, reads GAGVSQSPRYKVTKRGQDVTLRCDPISSHATLYWYQQALGQGPEFLTYFNYEAQPDKSGLPSDRFSAERPEGSISTLTIQRTEQRDSAMYRCASSQGLAVQETQYFGPGTRLLVL.

This clone showed up just once. The chain is built from TRBV19 and TRBJ1-4; D not certain. CDR3 size: 13 residues. V was shortened by 1 base and J by 8 bases, with 8 bases between the two germline ends. CDR1 is LNHDA, CDR2 SQIVND, per germline (reference sequence). CDR3 sequence (DNA): TGTGCCAGTAGTATAGTGGCAAAAGAAAAACTGTTTTTT. Protein: CASSIVAKEKLFF. Using reference TRBV19 and TRBJ1-4 for the parts outside the CDR3, the full variable domain is DGGITQSPKYLFRKEGQNVTLSCEQNLNHDAMYWYRQDPGQGLRLIYYSQIVNDFQKGDIAEGYSVSREKKESFPLTVTSAQKNPTAFYLCASSIVAKEKLFFGSGTQLSVL.

To note about this clone: This sample also contains other DNA sequences that code for the same CDR3. CDR3 loop: CASSLAGQGEQYF. CDR3 DNA: TGTGCCAGCAGCTTGGCGGGACAGGGCGAGCAGTACTTC. The chain is built from TRBV7-9 and TRBJ2-7, with TRBD1 identical over 9 bases. The CDR3 is made up of 13 amino acids. Trimming cost V 3 bases and J 6 bases; bases outside gene matches: 3. Germline CDR1 is SEHNR and CDR2 is FQNEAQ (reference sequence).

As for this clone: Distinct nucleotide sequences in the sample also encode this CDR3. The CDR3 here is CASSLGRNTEAFF. CDR3 nucleotide sequence: TGTGCCAGCAGTTTAGGCAGAAACACTGAAGCTTTCTTT. V is TRBV27 and J is TRBJ1-1; D not resolved. The ends were cut back, 2 bases at V and 2 bases at J, with 6 bases in the middle. Germline assignment: CDR1 MNHEY and CDR2 SMNVEV (reference sequence). The CDR3 is 13 residues long.

This clone turned up a few times. The chain is built from TRBV4-2 and TRBJ2-6, with TRBD2 as a possible D gene (5 bases). The CDR3 is 17 amino acids. Germline V gene sequence: CDR1 LGHNA, CDR2 YNFKEQ. Trimming pared 0 bases from V and 2 bases from J, leaving 11 bases between. In nucleotides, the CDR3 is TGTGCCAGCAGCCAAGATAACGGGGTTGCTGGGGCCAACGTCCTGACTTTC. Amino acid sequence: CASSQDNGVAGANVLTF.

V is TRBV29-1 and J is TRBJ2-1; 7 bases agree with TRBD2. This CDR3 is built from 14 residues. Trimming removed 7 bases from V and 8 bases from J; junction bases left unmatched: 14. CDR1 SQVTM and CDR2 ANQGSEA come from the germline V gene. The CDR3 spells CSAKTGLTTYEQFF. The CDR3, as DNA: TGCAGCGCCAAAACGGGACTAACCACCTATGAGCAGTTCTTC.

This chain connects TRBV18 to TRBJ2-1, with D tentatively TRBD2 (6 bases). Trimming pared 3 bases from V and 10 bases from J, leaving 13 bases between. Germline CDR1 is KGHSH and CDR2 is LQKENI. The CDR3 has 13 amino acids. For the CDR3, the DNA is TGTGCCAGCTCACCGGGACGGGAGTGGGAGCAGTTCTTC. This sequence encodes CASSPGREWEQFF.